The T cell receptor (beta chain) under discussion was sequenced for a study of cytomegalovirus exposure and HLA in healthy donors. Regarding the study as a whole: Specificity of a few CMV-associated chains for CMV antigens was verified in vitro. Many donors shared some public TCRs, even though most TCR sequences were rare. Over 150 TCR beta chains were listed as cytomegalovirus-associated. In a later analysis, first-cohort TCR clusters were found to tend to co-occur in the approximately 120 validation repertoires.

With regard to this clone: Its cognate antigen is unknown.

Clones were read by immunoSEQ multiplex PCR, and TCRdb kept only the in-frame ones, dropping some. The repertoire holds approximately 59,000 clones, 93% seen once, with under 2% in the top ten. The J segment lost 9 bases and the V segment lost 1 base, leaving 6 bases of the junction unmatched. The CDR3 runs 15 residues. Germline V gives CDR1 SGHNT, CDR2 YYREEE (reference sequence). The sequenced sample was PBMCs. The chain is built from TRBV5-4 and TRBJ2-5; 13 positions agree with TRBD2. The TCR comes from a woman aged 18-29 years in good health and CMV-seropositive. CDR3 DNA sequence: TGTGCCAGCAGCTTGACTAGCGGGGGGGCCGAGGCCCAGTACTTC. Translation gives CASSLTSGGAEAQYF.